This T cell receptor beta chain originates from a study of CD8+ T cells in alopecia areata. Study in general: Administration of oral tofacitinib to treated patients was at 5 to 10 mg twice daily. After 6 to 18 months of tofacitinib, follow-up continued 6 months off drug. Study results and caveats: The study found higher clonality in lesional than normal scalp, especially in alopecia totalis/universalis. Scalp samples also yield sequences of resident alphabeta T cells from normal skin.

The germline V gene encodes CDR1 MNHEY and CDR2 SVGAGI. With 2 bases removed from V and 8 bases from J, the gap between germline ends came to 13 bases. The CDR3 runs to 14 residues. Of note for this clone: Its antigen is unknown.

cDNA prepared by RNA extraction and subsequent reverse transcription served as the template for sequencing. Method: immunoSEQ multiplex PCR; TCRdb's copy keeps in-frame clones and lacks some. The sample consists of 7,500 to 10,000 clones, about 67% of them appearing once. Lesional scalp tissue (obtained by punch biopsy) and peripheral blood were collected from alopecia areata patients. This sequence was found in a human donor with alopecia areata. Sequencing was performed on skin. The chain uses TRBV6-5 and TRBJ2-1; tentative D call: TRBD2 (5 bases). The CDR3 DNA is TGTGCCAGCAGTTACCCGGACGCGCGGGATGAGCAGTTCTTC. It translates to CASSYPDARDEQFF.